This TCR beta chain was sequenced during a study of cytomegalovirus exposure and HLA in healthy donors (TCRdb year 2017). As for the study more broadly: According to an earlier analysis of 550 to 750 of the donors, 150 million to 200 million T cells yielded roughly 110 million unique TCR beta sequences and around 280 Gb of sequence data. The study used immunosequencing to profile the T cell repertoires of approximately 640 subjects and linked those repertoires to cytomegalovirus serostatus. Typing coverage differed by locus: A, B, C, DRB1 and DQB1 were typed in roughly 629-630 donors, DQA1 in roughly 500, DPA1 in some 570, and DPB1 in approximately 450. The study was designed to test whether signatures of past pathogen exposure could be identified by cataloging public T cell receptors. The study combined high-throughput TCR immunosequencing, statistical association of individual TCRs with disease status, and machine learning to predict cytomegalovirus infection status. Across 300 to 400 genotyped donors of the cohort, an average of approximately 240,000 unique TCR beta nucleotide sequences per donor were sequenced, and roughly a sixth of those sequences were non-productive. An early release that covered roughly 600 HLA-typed donors contained about 300 gigabases of sequencing data and tens of millions of unique TCR sequences. Along with the approximately 600-subject first cohort, a separate validation cohort of about 110 different subjects was used. Four to six DR-DQ haplotypes were handled as single units for association and clustering, since linkage in the cohort was strong. Donor age, sex, ethnicity and CMV serostatus were collected together with the repertoire data. All discovery cohort repertoires had been generated on a single sequencing platform. An earlier analysis of approximately 580 of the donors used high-throughput TCR beta sequencing to judge whether each TCR beta V gene segment behaved as functional or pseudogenic. The later analysis used no new phenotypic data to find candidate immune exposures, relying instead on TCR beta sequences and their occurrence across donors. A later analysis re-examined previously published TCR beta repertoires from around 670 donors and added high-resolution HLA genotyping to investigate patterns of TCR occurrence. Of the 350 to 450 genotyped donors, approximately 83% fell in the genetic ancestry cluster associated with self-reported Caucasian donors. A later genetic analysis took genome-wide SNP genotypes for about three fifths of the roughly 700 donors and used that subset as a discovery cohort. HLA typing covered class I and class II loci at four-digit resolution. What the research found in general, with its limitations: A later analysis found that TCR association rates varied across HLA loci, with DRB1 alleles showing the most associated TCRs and HLA-C alleles the fewest. Several of the top co-occurrence clusters appeared to be linked to parvovirus B19, influenza, CMV and Epstein-Barr virus, according to a later analysis. A later genetic analysis reported fewer N-insertions in productive TCRs among donors in an Asian-associated ancestry cluster than the 666-donor mean. CMV serostatus was the only immune exposure information available for the cohort. It was suggested by the authors that the approach could potentially be generalized to other disease states and immunological phenotypes. A later genetic analysis associated a missense DCLRE1C variant with V-gene and J-gene trimming of TCR beta chains, and an independent cohort replicated the association. A total of 150 or so TCR beta chains were listed by the study as associated with cytomegalovirus. A later analysis found that most CMV-associated TCR beta chains appeared HLA-restricted, with HLA associations seemingly driven largely by CMV exposure. Across donors, most TCR sequences were observed very rarely, whereas some public TCRs were present in many individuals. In a later analysis, 16,951 TCR beta sequences were associated with specific HLA alleles at a false discovery rate of 0.05. In an earlier analysis of around 600 of the donors, most TCR beta V segments were observed in productive rearrangements about 87% or about 30% of the time, broadly matching IMGT annotations. A later analysis found that HLA-associated TCR beta chains were more clonally expanded and had lower generation probabilities than equally common non-associated chains. A cluster of highly shared sequence variants was judged likely to represent a technical artifact of the sequencing pipeline. Only TCR beta chains were sequenced in this cohort, and the absence of alpha or paired-chain data limited detectable features. A further reported finding was that TCR beta sequences accurately predicted the HLA-A and HLA-B alleles for most subjects in the first cohort. Linkage disequilibrium might explain the correlated functional status among segregating V segments, but an unknown experimental factor could not be excluded. Some IMGT-functional V segments, including TRBV6-2 and TRBV6-3, could not be distinguished by the 87-base-pair reads and were therefore excluded. Three of the identified cytomegalovirus-associated TCR beta chains were confirmed in vitro to be specific for cytomegalovirus antigens. When HLA alleles, especially DR and DQ, strongly co-occurred, attributing TCR associations to individual alleles was difficult. Presence/absence analyses assumed roughly uniform sequencing depth across donors, an assumption that may not hold. Because counts were too low, about 17 rarely observed V segments, including chromosome 9 orphons, were excluded from the earlier analysis of 587 of the donors. Because HLA typing was missing for some donors at each locus, association tests included only the typed subset. Cytomegalovirus status was reported to be diagnosed by the classifier with high specificity and sensitivity in both the original and validation cohorts.

Trimming takes 5 bases off V and 6 bases off J; junction bases not matched to a gene: 3. CDR1 and CDR2, per the germline V gene (reference sequence), are SEHNR and FQNEAQ. From cysteine to phenylalanine, the CDR3 is 12 amino acids long. Only CDR3 DNA is held: 36 bases, read in frame from base 1. The method behind the library was the immunoSEQ multiplex PCR assay. For the multiplex PCR, a mixture combining 60 forward primers for TCR Vbeta segments and 13 reverse primers for TCR Jbeta segments was used. The CDR3 region of rearranged TCR beta genes was amplified from genomic DNA by a multiplex PCR assay. The amplified TCR beta libraries were sequenced on the Illumina HiSeq System as 87-base-pair reads. Concerning the study's data processing: A later analysis tallied roughly 76 million unique TCR beta chains across the 666 repertoires, and roughly 11 million of those chains were shared by two or more donors. To remove PCR and sequencing errors, raw reads were error-corrected and collapsed into unique sequences using a nearest-neighbor algorithm that merged closely related sequences. V, D and J gene segments were assigned by aligning CDR3 sequences to IMGT reference sequences. For a sequence to be retained, a match of at least six nucleotides to both a V gene segment and a J gene segment was required. A rearrangement was called productive if the CDR3 had no stop codons and remained in frame with V and J, and every other rearrangement was called non-productive. Following IMGT convention, CDR3 was defined as the stretch from the second conserved V-encoded cysteine to the conserved J-encoded phenylalanine. The earlier analysis of 587 of the donors excluded sequences that lacked an unambiguous match to a single V gene segment. An earlier analysis of fewer than 650 of the donors classified V segments as functional when productive rearrangements were above 56.7% and as segregating when the standard deviation between donors was above 5%. A statistical classification framework was built to diagnose cytomegalovirus status from the catalog of TCR beta chain sequences. In a later analysis, V and J genes were assigned by comparing TCR nucleotide sequences against IMGT/GENE-DB human TR gene sequences. A later analysis assigned CDR3 sequences and most-parsimonious VDJ recombination scenarios with the TCRdist pipeline. In a later analysis, each TCR beta chain was defined by its CDR3 amino acid sequence together with its V-gene family, and reads without a unique V-gene family were excluded. A later analysis removed several hundred highly shared, low-generation-probability nucleotide sequences to deal with suspected cross-contamination and a sequencing artifact. A later analysis calculated a clonal expansion index for each public chain from normalized within-repertoire ranks of inferred template counts. A later analysis computed generation probabilities with a VDJ recombination model fitted to out-of-frame rearrangements, and checked the results against IGoR. In a later analysis, TCR-TCR, TCR-HLA and TCR-CMV co-occurrence was scored with hypergeometric tests, and a repertoire-size bias correction was applied to TCR pairs. In a later analysis, false discovery rates were estimated by permuting HLA or CMV assignments 20 times. A later analysis grouped co-occurring TCRs with DBSCAN, adding TCRdist sequence similarity when clustering within HLA-allele-positive subsets. Co-occurrence clustering excluded repertoires with fewer than 30,000 or more than 120,000 public chains, plus five with anomalous nucleotide sharing. As stored in TCRdb, this immuneACCESS dataset retains in-frame rearrangements with V and J assigned. A fraction of the clones does not appear; measured against another copy, unresolved V genes explain less than half of the discrepancy, and the remainder lacks a known reason. D and trimming were read from the DNA, whereas the V and J calls and clone size are those reported in that table. Within this sample are some 150,000 clones, with approximately 75% of them counted one time only. The top ten constitute less than 1.1% of the sample.

The cohort consisted of 600 to 700 healthy bone marrow donors. Cohort members were all nominally healthy when sampled, although unrecorded immune exposures were likely present. The donor tested CMV seronegative and was one of the 352 seronegative cohort members. A peripheral blood sample was provided by each donor, and peripheral blood mononuclear cells were used for TCR beta sequencing. Genomic DNA was extracted from the blood cell samples with the Qiagen DNeasy Blood Extraction Kit. This clone was observed a single time. Its antigen is still unknown. Per-base quality was not reported, and no clone a single base away is much larger than it.

Sequencing used PBMCs. The origin of this receptor is a male donor in good health and CMV-seronegative. This chain is built from TRBV7-9 and TRBJ2-7; 8 of the junction bases match TRBD1. The base sequence is TGTGCCAGCAGCGCGGACAGGGTCGAGCAGTACTTC. It is translated as CASSADRVEQYF.